This TCR beta chain was recorded in a study of T cell responses to AZD1222 COVID-19 vaccine. At the level of the study: Second-dose groups at about 4 or about 12 weeks were pooled.

Clones were read by immunoSEQ multiplex PCR, and TCRdb kept only the in-frame ones, dropping some. The sample carries about 100,000 clones, 89% recorded once. The germline V gene has CDR1 SGHRS and CDR2 YFSETQ. The CDR3 covers 13 residues. J lost 4 bases, V lost 0 bases, and 1 base had no gene match. Notes on the study in general: Females outnumbered males among donors, who were mostly white British; clonal diversity was possibly underestimated. Unmutated variant regions are reportedly targeted by nearly half of spike-specific TCRs.

As for this clone: Its antigen is still unknown.

The sequence came from an adult in good health. The chain combines TRBV5-1 with TRBJ2-7; 7 bases fit TRBD2. The sample here was peripheral blood, taken on day 0 of AZD1222 vaccination. This chain's CDR3 is CASSLGEGYEQYF. In DNA form, the CDR3 reads TGCGCCAGCAGCTTGGGGGAGGGGTACGAGCAGTACTTC.